What follows is one T cell receptor beta chain and its context. The sample belongs to a study of blood T cell repertoires in COVID-19. Overall study context: T cells, B-cell-depleted T cells, or PBMCs provided the cDNA or gDNA that served as material.

Participant age was roughly 18 to 95 years, and participants resided in roughly 25 US areas. V was shortened by 5 bases and J by 3 bases, with 11 bases between the two germline ends. This CDR3 comprises 14 residues. CDR1 is SGDLS, CDR2 YYNGEE, per germline. The method was immunoSEQ multiplex PCR; TCRdb's version includes in-frame clones alone and lacks a portion of them. The sample holds some 270,000 clones; less than 95% are singletons and the top ten take roughly 2.9%. The sequenced sample consisted of PBMCs or T cells enriched from blood (not recorded which). The chain uses TRBV9 and TRBJ2-2; perhaps TRBD1 as D (6 bases). The source of this sequence is a man aged 35 to 55 who had been exposed to COVID-19. CDR3: CASRGALDTGELFF. The DNA of the CDR3 is TGTGCCAGCAGGGGGGCGCTGGACACCGGGGAGCTGTTTTTT. The whole variable domain, filled in from reference TRBV9 and TRBJ2-2, reads DSGVTQTPKHLITATGQRVTLRCSPRSGDLSVYWYQQSLDQGLQFLIQYYNGEERAKGNILERFSAQQFPDLHSELNLSSLELGDSALYFCASRGALDTGELFFGEGSRLTVL.